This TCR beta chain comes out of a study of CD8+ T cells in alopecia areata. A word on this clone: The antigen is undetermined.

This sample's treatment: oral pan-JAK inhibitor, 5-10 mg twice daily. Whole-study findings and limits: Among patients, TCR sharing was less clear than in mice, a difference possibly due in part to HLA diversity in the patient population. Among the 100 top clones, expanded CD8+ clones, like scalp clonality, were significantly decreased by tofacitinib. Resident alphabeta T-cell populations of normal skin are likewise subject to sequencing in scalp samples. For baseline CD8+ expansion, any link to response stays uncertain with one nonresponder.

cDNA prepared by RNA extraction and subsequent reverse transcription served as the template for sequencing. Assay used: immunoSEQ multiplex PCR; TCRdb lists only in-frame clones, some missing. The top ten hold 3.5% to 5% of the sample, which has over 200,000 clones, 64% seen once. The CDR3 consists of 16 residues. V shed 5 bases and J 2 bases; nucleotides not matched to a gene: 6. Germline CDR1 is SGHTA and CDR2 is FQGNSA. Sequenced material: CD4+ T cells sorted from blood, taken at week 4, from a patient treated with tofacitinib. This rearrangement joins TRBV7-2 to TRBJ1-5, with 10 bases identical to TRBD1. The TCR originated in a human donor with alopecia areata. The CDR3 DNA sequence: TGTGCCAGCAGCAGAGACAGGGGGCGAGGCAATCAGCCCCAGCATTTT. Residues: CASSRDRGRGNQPQHF.